The TCR beta chain under discussion was sequenced for a study of T cells after posttransplantation cyclophosphamide. Study-level findings and limits: Later post-transplant blood repertoires were often dominated by donor CD8+ memory clones. After PTCy, TRB diversity resembled that of CNI/methotrexate controls.

The naive gate required viable CD3+CD4+ or CD3+CD8+ cells with CCR7+CD45RA+CD45RO-CD95-CD27+CD28+ phenotype. The assay was immunoSEQ multiplex PCR, and TCRdb's table has in-frame clones only and misses some. Among about 9,700 clones, 98% were seen once, and the ten largest hold 0.25%. Remarks on this clone: Its antigen is currently unknown.

The V gene end was trimmed by 2 bases and the J gene end by 4 bases; junction bases not matched to a gene: 6. Germline CDR1 is SGHDN and CDR2 is FVKESK. The CDR3 sequence is 17 residues long. The sequencing input was naive CD4+ T cells sorted from PBMCs. This clonotype originated in a woman aged 60-70 years in good health, CMV-negative, and a related stem cell transplant donor. The chain links TRBV14 to TRBJ2-2, with 11 nucleotides matching TRBD2. The CDR3 region has the DNA TGTGCCAGCAGCCAATTAGCGGGAGGGCCAGGCACCGGGGAGCTGTTTTTT. Its protein product is CASSQLAGGPGTGELFF.